This record covers a single TCR beta chain. Its antigen is still unknown. This sample stems from a study of memory CD4+ T cells and cytomegalovirus serostatus. Source study methods: After removing out-of-frame reads, approximately 2.2 million distinct TCRbeta sequences remained. Using immunoSEQ multiplex PCR, the repertoire was profiled, and TCRdb retains in-frame clones only, with some absent. The V and J calls and clone size are taken from that table; D and trimming were inferred from the DNA. Of tens of thousands of clones listed, about 80% are singletons. Overall study findings and caveats: About 40% of the roughly 150 known CMV-associated TCRbeta sequences appeared in CD4+ memory.

V was clipped by 1 base and J by 8 bases, with 6 bases between them. Germline V lookup: CDR1 SNHLY, CDR2 FYNNEI. The CDR3 totals 12 residues. Single viable CD3+CD4+CD8-CD45RO+ cells were sorted as the memory CD4+ T cells. Total CD4+ T cells were enriched by CD4 positive selection. The TCR was taken from an adult in good health and CMV-seronegative. The source material was memory CD4+ T cells from blood. The chain couples TRBV2 to TRBJ2-1, with D tentatively TRBD1 (5 bases). CDR3 nucleotides: TGTGCCAGCAGTGAAGAAGGGGATGAGCAGTTCTTC. The encoded protein is CASSEEGDEQFF. Combining the CDR3 with reference TRBV2 and TRBJ2-1 gives the whole variable domain EPEVTQTPSHQVTQMGQEVILRCVPISNHLYFYWYRQILGQKVEFLVSFYNNEISEKSEIFDDQFSVERPDGSNFTLKIRSTKLEDSAMYFCASSEEGDEQFFGPGTRLTVL.